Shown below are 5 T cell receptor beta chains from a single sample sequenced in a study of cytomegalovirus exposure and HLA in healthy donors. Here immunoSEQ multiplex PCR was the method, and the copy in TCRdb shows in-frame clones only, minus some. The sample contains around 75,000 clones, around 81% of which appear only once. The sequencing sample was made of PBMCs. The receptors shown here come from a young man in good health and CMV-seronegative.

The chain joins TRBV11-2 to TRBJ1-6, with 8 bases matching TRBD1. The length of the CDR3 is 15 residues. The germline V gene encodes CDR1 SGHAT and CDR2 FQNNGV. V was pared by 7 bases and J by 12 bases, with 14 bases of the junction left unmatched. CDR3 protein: CASTRRPGQGQPLHF. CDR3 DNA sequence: TGTGCCAGCACCCGTAGGCCAGGACAGGGTCAACCCCTCCACTTT.

This CDR3 reads CASSSRLAGAYNEQFF. In DNA, the CDR3 is TGCGCCAGCAGCTCGAGACTAGCGGGGGCCTACAATGAGCAGTTCTTC. The chain links TRBV4-3 to TRBJ2-1, with TRBD2 identical over 12 bases. Trimming removed 5 bases from V and 2 bases from J; junction bases left unmatched: 4. Germline V gene data show CDR1 as LGHNA and CDR2 as YSLEER. The CDR3 has 16 residues.

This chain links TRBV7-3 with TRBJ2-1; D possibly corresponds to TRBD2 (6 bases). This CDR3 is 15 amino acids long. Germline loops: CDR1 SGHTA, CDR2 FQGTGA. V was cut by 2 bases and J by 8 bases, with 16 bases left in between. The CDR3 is CASSLEASAGDEQFF. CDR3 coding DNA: TGTGCCAGCAGCTTAGAGGCTAGCGCAGGCGATGAGCAGTTCTTC.

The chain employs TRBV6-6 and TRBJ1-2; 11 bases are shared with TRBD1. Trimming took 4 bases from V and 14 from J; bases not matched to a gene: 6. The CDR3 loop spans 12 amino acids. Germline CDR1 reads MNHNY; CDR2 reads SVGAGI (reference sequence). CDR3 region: CASSLGQGGFTF. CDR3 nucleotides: TGTGCCAGCAGTTTGGGACAGGGGGGTTTTACCTTC.

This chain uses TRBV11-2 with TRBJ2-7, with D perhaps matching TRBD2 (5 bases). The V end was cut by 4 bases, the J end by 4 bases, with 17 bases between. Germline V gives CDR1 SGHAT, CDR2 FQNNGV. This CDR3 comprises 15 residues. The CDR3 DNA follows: TGTGCCAGCAGCTCTACTCGGGGAGTAGGTTACGAGCAGTACGTC. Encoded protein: CASSSTRGVGYEQYV.